Reported below is one T cell receptor (beta chain). The entry originates in a study of blood T cell repertoires in COVID-19. Study-level background: Acute-phase and convalescent COVID-19 samples originated in the United States, Italy and Spain.

How the authors handled the data: Scientists estimated how many nucleated cells there were by amplifying reference gene primers. The data were produced by immunoSEQ multiplex PCR, yet TCRdb's version contains in-frame clones alone and is incomplete. The DNA gave D and trimming, while V, J and clone size come from that table. The table includes roughly 250,000 clones, over 75% detected once. Germline V gene sequence: CDR1 SEHNR, CDR2 FQNEAQ (reference sequence). The ends lost 5 bases at V and 7 bases at J; junction bases unmatched: 14. CDR3 length equals 15 residues. The chain combines TRBV7-9 with TRBJ2-7, with TRBD1 matching over 7 bases. The sample comprised PBMCs or T cells enriched from blood (not recorded which). This receptor was obtained from a woman under 40 who had recovered from COVID-19. The CDR3 region is CASSPSWDSTDEQYF. The CDR3 DNA reads as TGTGCCAGCAGCCCCTCCTGGGACAGCACGGATGAGCAGTACTTC.